The rows below give T cell receptor beta chains drawn from one sample of a study of graft-versus-host responses after intestinal transplantation. The method was immunoSEQ multiplex PCR; TCRdb's version includes in-frame clones alone and lacks a portion of them. The sample has around 43,000 clones; about 91% are singletons. Source: PBMCs, taken 524 days after transplant. The receptors here all came from a human patient who received an intestinal transplant, so some T cells may come from the graft donor. Each CDR3 is given with its conserved first and last residue. Fields, in order: CDR3 protein, CDR3 DNA, V gene, D gene, J gene, clone size. D genes are given only for firm matches. For some rows the clone size is stated as once, few or many, or as a class when expanded; others skip it.

CAGMTGGDGYTF,TGTGCCGGGATGACAGGGGGCGATGGCTACACCTTC,TRBV6-1,TRBD1,TRBJ1-2,-
CASSPTDLPHYEQYF,TGCGCCAGCAGCCCTACTGACCTCCCCCACTACGAGCAGTACTTC,TRBV4-1,-,TRBJ2-7,-
CASSLGTIEAFF,TGTGCCAGCAGCTTAGGGACGATTGAAGCTTTCTTT,TRBV7-2,-,TRBJ1-1,-
CASSPARSYNEQFF,TGTGCCAGCAGCCCCGCGCGGTCCTACAATGAGCAGTTCTTC,TRBV28,-,TRBJ2-1,once
CASSPPGLGYEQYF,TGTGCCAGCAGCCCTCCGGGACTAGGCTACGAGCAGTACTTC,TRBV11-2,TRBD2,TRBJ2-7,-
CASTDFYEQYF,TGTGCCAGCACTGACTTCTACGAGCAGTACTTC,TRBV25-1,-,TRBJ2-7,-
CASSDRDNQPQHF,TGTGCCAGCAGTGACAGGGACAATCAGCCCCAGCATTTT,TRBV6-1,-,TRBJ1-5,-
CASSLVIQRDSYEQYF,TGTGCCAGCAGCTTAGTAATCCAGCGGGATTCCTACGAGCAGTACTTC,TRBV7-8,TRBD2,TRBJ2-7,-
CASSLGPSYEQYF,TGTGCCAGCAGCTTAGGTCCTAGTTACGAGCAGTACTTC,TRBV7-1,-,TRBJ2-7,-
CASSSDGGLSYEQYF,TGCGCCAGCAGTTCGGACGGGGGCCTCTCCTACGAGCAGTACTTC,TRBV10-2,-,TRBJ2-7,-
CASSVRDSAYEQYF,TGTGCCAGCAGTGTACGGGACTCAGCCTACGAGCAGTACTTC,TRBV27,-,TRBJ2-7,-
CASSSALRWVAGTNEQFF,TGCGCCAGCAGCTCAGCCCTTAGGTGGGTAGCGGGAACAAATGAGCAGTTCTTC,TRBV5-1,TRBD2,TRBJ2-1,-
CASSLRDKAYEQYF,TGCGCCAGCAGCCTCCGGGACAAGGCCTACGAGCAGTACTTC,TRBV5-1,-,TRBJ2-7,-
CASRPDRVRDYGYTF,TGTGCCAGCAGGCCGGACAGGGTGAGGGACTATGGCTACACCTTC,TRBV7-8,TRBD1,TRBJ1-2,once
CASSLHGTISYEQYF,TGTGCCAGCAGTTTACACGGGACAATCTCCTACGAGCAGTACTTC,TRBV28,-,TRBJ2-7,-
CASSLVGSWDTEAFF,TGTGCCAGCAGCTTGGTTGGAAGTTGGGACACTGAAGCTTTCTTT,TRBV5-6,-,TRBJ1-1,-
CASSVSQGRTDTQYF,TGTGCCAGCAGCGTATCGCAGGGGCGCACAGATACGCAGTATTTT,TRBV7-9,-,TRBJ2-3,once
CAWRKVRGDTEAFF,TGTGCCTGGAGGAAGGTCAGGGGTGACACTGAAGCTTTCTTT,TRBV30,-,TRBJ1-1,-
CARRKTRGVYNEQFF,TGTGCCAGGCGGAAGACTAGGGGGGTATACAATGAGCAGTTCTTC,TRBV19,-,TRBJ2-1,-
CASSISHTGGTLSNEQFF,TGTGCCAGTAGTATCTCGCATACGGGCGGGACCCTCTCCAATGAGCAGTTCTTC,TRBV19,-,TRBJ2-1,-
CASGIWDIDTQYF,TGTGCTAGTGGTATATGGGACATCGATACGCAGTATTTT,TRBV12-5,-,TRBJ2-3,once
CAWSVGGNTIYF,TGTGCCTGGAGTGTAGGTGGAAACACCATATATTTT,TRBV30,-,TRBJ1-3,-